This TCR beta chain is drawn from a study of shared clonotypes between healthy human individuals. Across the study: Aged 18 to 49, the donors were a couple of women and a few men. Study-wide points: Larger estimated richness was generally recorded for naive subsets relative to memory subsets. When naive CD4 clonotypes were compared across a few donors, 4% to 6.5% were shared. A small donor pool kept down the genetic and exposure-history diversity that was represented.

Clones were sequenced by immunoSEQ multiplex PCR, and TCRdb holds only the in-frame ones, with some missing. The sample gives some 2 million clones, about 95% of which show up once; more than 0.95% is in the top ten. Per the germline V gene, CDR1 is LNHNV and CDR2 is YYDKDF (reference sequence). This CDR3 is 17 amino acids long. The V gene end was trimmed by 7 bases and the J gene end by 0 bases; junction bases not matched to a gene: 15. Naive CD8 populations comprised CD45RO-negative cells positively selected for CCR7, excluding terminally differentiated effector memory CD45RA+ cells. With respect to this clone: Its antigen is as yet unknown.

This receptor was taken from a man between 18 and 29 years old in good health. The specimen sequenced was naive CD8+ T cells sorted from blood. The V and J genes are TRBV15 and TRBJ2-7; 7 bases map to TRBD1. The CDR3, as DNA: TGTGCCACCACCCCCGGGACAGCCAGGGACGCCTCCTACGAGCAGTACTTC. Translating gives CATTPGTARDASYEQYF.